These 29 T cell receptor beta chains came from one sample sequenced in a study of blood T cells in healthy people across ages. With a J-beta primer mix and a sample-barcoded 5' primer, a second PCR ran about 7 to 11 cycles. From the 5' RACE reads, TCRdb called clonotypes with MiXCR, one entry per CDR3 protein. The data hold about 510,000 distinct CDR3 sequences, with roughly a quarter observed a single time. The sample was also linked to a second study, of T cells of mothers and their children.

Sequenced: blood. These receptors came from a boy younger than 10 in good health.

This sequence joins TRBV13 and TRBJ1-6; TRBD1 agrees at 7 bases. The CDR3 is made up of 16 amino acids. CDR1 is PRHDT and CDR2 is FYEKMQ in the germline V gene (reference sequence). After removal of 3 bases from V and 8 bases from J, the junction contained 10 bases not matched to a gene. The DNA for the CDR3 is TGTGCCAGCAGCTTGTCTGAGACAGGGAGGGATTCACCCCTCCACTTT. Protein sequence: CASSLSETGRDSPLHF.

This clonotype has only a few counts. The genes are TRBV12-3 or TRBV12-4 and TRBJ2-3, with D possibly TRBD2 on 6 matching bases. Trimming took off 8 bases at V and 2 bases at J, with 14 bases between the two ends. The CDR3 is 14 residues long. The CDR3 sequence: CASRGRVPTDTQYF. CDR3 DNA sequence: TGTGCCAGCCGGGGGAGAGTCCCCACAGATACGCAGTATTTT.

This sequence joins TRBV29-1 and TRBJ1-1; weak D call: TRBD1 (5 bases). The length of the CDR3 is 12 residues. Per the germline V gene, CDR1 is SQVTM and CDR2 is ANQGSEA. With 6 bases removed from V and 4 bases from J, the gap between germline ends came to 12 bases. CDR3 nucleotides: TGCAGCGTCCAAACGACAGTCACTGAAGCTTTCTTT. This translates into CSVQTTVTEAFF. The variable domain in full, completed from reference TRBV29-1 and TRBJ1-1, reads SAVISQKPSRDICQRGTSLTIQCQVDSQVTMMFWYRQQPGQSLTLIATANQGSEATYESGFVIDKFPISRPNLTFSTLTVSNMSPEDSSIYLCSVQTTVTEAFFGQGTRLTVV.

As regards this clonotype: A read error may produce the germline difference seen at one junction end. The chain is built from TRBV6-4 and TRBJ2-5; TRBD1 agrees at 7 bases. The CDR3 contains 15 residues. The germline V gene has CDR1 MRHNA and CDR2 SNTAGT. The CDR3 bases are TGTGCCATCAGTGAGACAGGGACGATGGCGGAGACCCAGTACTTC. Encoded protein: CAISETGTMAETQYF.

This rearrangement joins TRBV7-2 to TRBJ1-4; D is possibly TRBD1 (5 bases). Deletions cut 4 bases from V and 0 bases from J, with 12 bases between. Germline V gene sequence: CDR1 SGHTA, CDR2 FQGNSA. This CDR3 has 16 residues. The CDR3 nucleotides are TGTGCCAGCAGCTCAGGGAGCGGGGCAACTAATGAAAAACTGTTTTTT. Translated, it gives CASSSGSGATNEKLFF.

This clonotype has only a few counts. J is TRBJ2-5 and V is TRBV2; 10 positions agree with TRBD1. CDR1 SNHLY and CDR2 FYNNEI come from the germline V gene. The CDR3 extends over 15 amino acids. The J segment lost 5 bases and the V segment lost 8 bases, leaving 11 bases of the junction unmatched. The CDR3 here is CASAGTGVPSETQYF. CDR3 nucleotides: TGTGCCAGCGCCGGGACAGGGGTTCCATCGGAGACCCAGTACTTC.

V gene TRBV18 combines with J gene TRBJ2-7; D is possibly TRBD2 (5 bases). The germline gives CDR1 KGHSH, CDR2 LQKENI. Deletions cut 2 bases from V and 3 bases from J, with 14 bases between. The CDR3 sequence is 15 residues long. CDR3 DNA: TGTGCCAGCTCACCAATGGGAGAGAGGCTCTACGAGCAGTACTTC. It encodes CASSPMGERLYEQYF.

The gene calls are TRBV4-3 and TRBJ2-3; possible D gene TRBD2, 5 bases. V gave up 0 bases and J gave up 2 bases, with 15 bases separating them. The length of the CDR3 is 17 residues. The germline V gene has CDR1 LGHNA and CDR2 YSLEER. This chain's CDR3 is CASSQDFGGWDTDTQYF. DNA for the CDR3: TGCGCCAGCAGCCAAGATTTCGGCGGGTGGGACACAGATACGCAGTATTTT.

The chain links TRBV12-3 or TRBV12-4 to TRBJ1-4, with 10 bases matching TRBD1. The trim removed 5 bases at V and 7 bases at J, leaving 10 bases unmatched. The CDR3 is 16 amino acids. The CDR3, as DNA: TGTGCCAGCAGTCAGGGGACAGGGGAGTTCGGTGAAAAACTGTTTTTT. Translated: CASSQGTGEFGEKLFF.

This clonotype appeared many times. CDR3 DNA: TGTGCCATCAGTGAGTCTGGGGATGGCTACACCTTC. Amino acids: CAISESGDGYTF. J is TRBJ1-2 and V is TRBV10-3; D is unresolved. Trimming took 0 bases from V and 6 from J, leaving 5 bases between them. The CDR3 is 12 amino acids. Germline values: CDR1 ENHRY, CDR2 SYGVKD.

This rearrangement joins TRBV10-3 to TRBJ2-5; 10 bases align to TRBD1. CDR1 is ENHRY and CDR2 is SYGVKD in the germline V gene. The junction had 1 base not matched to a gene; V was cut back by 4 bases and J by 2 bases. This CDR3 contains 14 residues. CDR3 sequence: CAISGTGGQETQYF. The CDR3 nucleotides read TGTGCCATCAGTGGGACAGGGGGGCAAGAGACCCAGTACTTC.

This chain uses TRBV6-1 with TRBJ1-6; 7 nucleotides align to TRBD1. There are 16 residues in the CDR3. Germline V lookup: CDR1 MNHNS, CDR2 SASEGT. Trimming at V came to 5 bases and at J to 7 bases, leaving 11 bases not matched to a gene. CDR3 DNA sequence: TGTGCCAGCAGTATCGGTCAGGGGGTTGTCAATTCACCCCTCCACTTT. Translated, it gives CASSIGQGVVNSPLHF.

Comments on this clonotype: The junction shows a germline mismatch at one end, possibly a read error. CDR3: CATSENGGTGYTF. The CDR3 bases are TGTGCCACCAGTGAGAACGGGGGGACCGGCTACACCTTC. The chain joins TRBV10-3 to TRBJ1-2; tentatively, D is TRBD1 (5 bases). The CDR3 spans 13 residues. Germline-derived CDR1 and CDR2 are ENHRY and SYGVKD.

CDR3 loop: CASSESASGGAYEQYF. DNA for the CDR3: TGTGCCAGCAGTGAGAGTGCTAGCGGGGGGGCCTACGAGCAGTACTTC. The chain links TRBV6-1 to TRBJ2-7, with 12 bases aligning to TRBD2. The V gene's germline CDR1 is MNHNS and CDR2 SASEGT. V was clipped by 3 bases and J by 2 bases; unmatched bases: 5. This CDR3 has 16 residues.

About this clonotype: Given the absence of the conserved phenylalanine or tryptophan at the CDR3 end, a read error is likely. CDR3 sequence reads: CASSGQTSGPQHL. CDR3 coding DNA: TGTGCCAGTAGTGGACAGACTTCAGGGCCCCAGCATCTT. This chain joins TRBV19 and TRBJ1-5; TRBD1 might be the D (6 bases). This CDR3 has 13 residues. V was clipped by 5 bases and J by 9 bases, with 14 bases between them. Germline CDR1 is LNHDA and CDR2 is SQIVND (reference sequence).

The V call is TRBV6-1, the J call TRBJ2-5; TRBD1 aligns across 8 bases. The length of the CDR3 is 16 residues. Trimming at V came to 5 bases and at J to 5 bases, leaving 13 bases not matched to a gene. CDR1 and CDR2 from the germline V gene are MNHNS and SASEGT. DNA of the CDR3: TGTGCCAGCAGTCCCCTGGCAGGGGGCTCATCGGAGACCCAGTACTTC. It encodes CASSPLAGGSSETQYF.

CDR3 DNA: TGTGCCATCAGTTCCAGTCGGTCCAGGGAGGGTGAAGCTTTCTTT. Protein sequence: CAISSSRSREGEAFF. The V call is TRBV10-3, the J call TRBJ1-1, with D perhaps matching TRBD1 (5 bases). CDR1 and CDR2 from the germline V gene are ENHRY and SYGVKD. The CDR3 runs to 15 residues. V shed 5 bases and J shed 7 bases, with 20 bases lying between them.

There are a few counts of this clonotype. DNA of the CDR3: TGTGCCAGCAGCGAGGGGGCTGCAGAGACCCAGTACTTC. Translating gives CASSEGAAETQYF. The rearrangement uses TRBV9 and TRBJ2-5, with TRBD1 matching 7 bases. The CDR3 loop spans 13 amino acids. V gave up 3 bases and J gave up 4 bases; unmatched junction bases: 3. From germline, CDR1 is SGDLS and CDR2 YYNGEE.

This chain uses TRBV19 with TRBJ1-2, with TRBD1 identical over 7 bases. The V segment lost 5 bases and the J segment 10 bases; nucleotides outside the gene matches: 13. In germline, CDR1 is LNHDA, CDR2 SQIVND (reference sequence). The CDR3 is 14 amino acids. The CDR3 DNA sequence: TGTGCCAGTAGTCCCCATTCGACAACAGGGGACTACACCTTC. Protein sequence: CASSPHSTTGDYTF.

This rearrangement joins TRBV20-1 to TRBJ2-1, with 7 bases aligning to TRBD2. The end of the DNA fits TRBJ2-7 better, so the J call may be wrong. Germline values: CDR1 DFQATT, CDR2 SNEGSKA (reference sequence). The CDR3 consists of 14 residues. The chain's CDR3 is CSASASGNLYEQYF. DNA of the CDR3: TGCAGTGCTAGCGCGAGCGGGAACCTCTACGAGCAGTACTTC.

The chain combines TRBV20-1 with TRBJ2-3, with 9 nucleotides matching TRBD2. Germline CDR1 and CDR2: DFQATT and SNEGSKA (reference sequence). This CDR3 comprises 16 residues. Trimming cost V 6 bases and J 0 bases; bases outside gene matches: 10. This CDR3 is CSARMTSGRSTDTQYF. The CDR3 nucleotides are TGCAGTGCCAGAATGACTAGCGGCAGAAGCACAGATACGCAGTATTTT.

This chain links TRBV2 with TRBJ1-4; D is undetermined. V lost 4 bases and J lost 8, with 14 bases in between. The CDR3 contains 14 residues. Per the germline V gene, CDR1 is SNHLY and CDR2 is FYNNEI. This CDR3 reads CASSVVEVSEKLFF. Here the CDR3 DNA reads TGTGCCAGCAGTGTTGTGGAAGTATCGGAAAAACTGTTTTTT.

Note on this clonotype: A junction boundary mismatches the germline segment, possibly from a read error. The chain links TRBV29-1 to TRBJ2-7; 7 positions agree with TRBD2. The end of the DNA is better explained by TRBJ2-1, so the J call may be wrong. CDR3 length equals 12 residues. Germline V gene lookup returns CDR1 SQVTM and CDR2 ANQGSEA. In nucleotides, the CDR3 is TGTAGCTGGGGGGGGGCCTACAATGAGCAGTTCTTC. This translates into CSWGGAYNEQFF.

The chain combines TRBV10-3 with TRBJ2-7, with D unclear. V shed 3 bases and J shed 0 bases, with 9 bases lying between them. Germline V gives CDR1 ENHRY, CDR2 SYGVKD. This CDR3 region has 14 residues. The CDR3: CAISDSLSSYEQYF. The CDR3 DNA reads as TGTGCCATCAGTGACTCCTTGAGCTCCTACGAGCAGTACTTC.

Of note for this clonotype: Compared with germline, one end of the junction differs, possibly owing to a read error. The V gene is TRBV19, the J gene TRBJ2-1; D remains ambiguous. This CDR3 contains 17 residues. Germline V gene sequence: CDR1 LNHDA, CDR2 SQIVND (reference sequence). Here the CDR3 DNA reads TGTGCCAGTACCGCGGAATTAGACCTGAGCTCCTTCAATGAGCAGTTCTTC. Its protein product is CASTAELDLSSFNEQFF.

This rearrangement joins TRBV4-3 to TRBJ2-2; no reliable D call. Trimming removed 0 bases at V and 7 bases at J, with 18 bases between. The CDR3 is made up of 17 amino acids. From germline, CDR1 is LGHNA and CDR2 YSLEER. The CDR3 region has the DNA TGCGCCAGCAGCCAAGATGAAGTTCAGGAAGCCCTCGGGGAGCTGTTTTTT. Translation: CASSQDEVQEALGELFF.

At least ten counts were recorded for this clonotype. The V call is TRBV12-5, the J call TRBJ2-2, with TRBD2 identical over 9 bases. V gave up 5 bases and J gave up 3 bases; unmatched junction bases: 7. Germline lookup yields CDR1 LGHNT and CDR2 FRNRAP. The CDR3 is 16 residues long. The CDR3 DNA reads TGTGCTAGTGGTAGGAGCGGGAGGTCCGACACCGGGGAGCTGTTTTTT. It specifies CASGRSGRSDTGELFF. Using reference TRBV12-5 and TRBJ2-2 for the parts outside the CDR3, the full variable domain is DARVTQTPRHKVTEMGQEVTMRCQPILGHNTVFWYRQTMMQGLELLAYFRNRAPLDDSGMPKDRFSAEMPDATLATLKIQPSEPRDSAVYFCASGRSGRSDTGELFFGEGSRLTVL.

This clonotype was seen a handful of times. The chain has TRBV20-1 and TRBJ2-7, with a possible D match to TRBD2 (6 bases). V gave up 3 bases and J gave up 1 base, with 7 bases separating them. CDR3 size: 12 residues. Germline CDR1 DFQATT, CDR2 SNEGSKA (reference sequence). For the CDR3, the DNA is TGCAGTGCTAGCCTAGCGTCCTACGAGCAGTACTTC. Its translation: CSASLASYEQYF.

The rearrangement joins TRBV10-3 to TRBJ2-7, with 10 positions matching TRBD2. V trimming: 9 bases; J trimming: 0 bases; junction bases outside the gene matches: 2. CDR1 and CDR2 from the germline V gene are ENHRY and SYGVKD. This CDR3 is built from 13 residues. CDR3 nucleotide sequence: TGTGCCATTGCTAGCGGGAGCTCCTACGAGCAGTACTTC. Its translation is CAIASGSSYEQYF.